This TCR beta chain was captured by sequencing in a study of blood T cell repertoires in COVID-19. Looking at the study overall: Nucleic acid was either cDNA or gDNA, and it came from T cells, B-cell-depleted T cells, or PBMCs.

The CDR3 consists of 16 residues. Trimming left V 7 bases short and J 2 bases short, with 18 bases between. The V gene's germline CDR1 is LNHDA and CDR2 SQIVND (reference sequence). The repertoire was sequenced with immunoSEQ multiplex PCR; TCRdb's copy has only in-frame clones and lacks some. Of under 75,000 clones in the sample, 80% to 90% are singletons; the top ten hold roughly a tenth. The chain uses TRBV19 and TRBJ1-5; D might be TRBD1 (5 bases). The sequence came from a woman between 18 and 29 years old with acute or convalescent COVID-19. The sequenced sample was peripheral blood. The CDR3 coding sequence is TGTGCCAGTAAAGATCTGGGCAGGGAGGGCAATCAGCCCCAGCATTTT. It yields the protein CASKDLGREGNQPQHF.